This entry is about one TCR beta chain. There are 14 residues in the CDR3. Germline-derived CDR1 and CDR2 are SGHRS and YFSETQ. V lost 0 bases to trimming and J lost 4 bases, with 8 bases between them. This record belongs to a study of STAT5B mutations in CD4+ large granular lymphocyte leukemia. Clones were read by immunoSEQ multiplex PCR, and TCRdb kept only the in-frame ones, dropping some. Of 20,000 or so clones in the sample, about 78% are singletons; the top ten hold about 0.43%. The sequence was obtained from a human donor in good health. V and J are TRBV5-1 and TRBJ2-1; TRBD2 is a possible D gene (6 bases). Sequenced: CD4+ T cells from blood buffy coats. CDR3: CASSLAGDYNEQFF. CDR3 in DNA: TGCGCCAGCAGCTTGGCGGGAGATTACAATGAGCAGTTCTTC.